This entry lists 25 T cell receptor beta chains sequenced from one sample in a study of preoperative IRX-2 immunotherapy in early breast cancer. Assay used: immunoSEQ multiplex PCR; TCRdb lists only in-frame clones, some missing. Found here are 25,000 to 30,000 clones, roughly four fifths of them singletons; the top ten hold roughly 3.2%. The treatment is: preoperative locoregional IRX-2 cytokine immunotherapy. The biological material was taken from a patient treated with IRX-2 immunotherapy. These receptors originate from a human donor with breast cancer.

In nucleotides, the CDR3 is TGTGCCAGCAGTCCGGTTAGCTATGGCTACACCTTC. It is translated as CASSPVSYGYTF. This rearrangement joins TRBV6-8 to TRBJ1-2; D remains unclear. V was cut by 5 bases and J by 4 bases, with 8 bases left in between. Germline V gene lookup returns CDR1 MNHGY and CDR2 SAAAGT. The CDR3 sequence is 12 residues long.

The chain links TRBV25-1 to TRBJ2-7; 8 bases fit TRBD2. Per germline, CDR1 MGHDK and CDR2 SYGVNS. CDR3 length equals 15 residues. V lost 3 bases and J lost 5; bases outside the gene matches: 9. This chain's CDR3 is CASSEVRAGENEQYF. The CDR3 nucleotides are TGTGCCAGCAGTGAGGTCCGAGCGGGAGAGAACGAGCAGTACTTC.

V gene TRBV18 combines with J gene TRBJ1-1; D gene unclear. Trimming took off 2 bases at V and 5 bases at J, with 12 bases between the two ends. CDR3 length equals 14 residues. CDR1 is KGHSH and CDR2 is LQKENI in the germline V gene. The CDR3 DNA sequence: TGTGCCAGCTCACCATATTCGGGGTATACTGAAGCTTTCTTT. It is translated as CASSPYSGYTEAFF.

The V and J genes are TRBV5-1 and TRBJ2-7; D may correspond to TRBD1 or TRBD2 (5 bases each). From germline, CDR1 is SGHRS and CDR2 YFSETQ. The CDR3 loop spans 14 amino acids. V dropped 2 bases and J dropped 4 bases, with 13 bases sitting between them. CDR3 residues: CASSLGTPGYEQYF. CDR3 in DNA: TGCGCCAGCAGCTTAGGGACCCCGGGATACGAGCAGTACTTC. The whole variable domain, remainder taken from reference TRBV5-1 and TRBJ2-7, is KAGVTQTPRYLIKTRGQQVTLSCSPISGHRSVSWYQQTPGQGLQFLFEYFSETQRNKGNFPGRFSGRQFSNSRSEMNVSTLELGDSALYLCASSLGTPGYEQYFGPGTRLTVT.

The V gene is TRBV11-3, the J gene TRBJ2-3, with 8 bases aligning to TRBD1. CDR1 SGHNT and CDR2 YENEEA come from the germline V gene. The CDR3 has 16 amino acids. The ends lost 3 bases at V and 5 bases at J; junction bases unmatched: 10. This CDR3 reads CASSFIGTGVGDTQYF. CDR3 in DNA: TGTGCCAGCAGCTTCATCGGGACAGGAGTGGGAGATACGCAGTATTTT.

CDR3 region: CAWSRSTNEKLFF. DNA of the CDR3: TGTGCCTGGAGTCGGTCAACTAATGAAAAACTGTTTTTT. The V call is TRBV30, the J call TRBJ1-4; D gene uncertain. Germline CDR1 reads GTSNPN; CDR2 reads SVGIG (reference sequence). The V gene lost 2 bases and the J gene lost 0 bases, with 4 bases spanning the gap. CDR3 length: 13 amino acids.

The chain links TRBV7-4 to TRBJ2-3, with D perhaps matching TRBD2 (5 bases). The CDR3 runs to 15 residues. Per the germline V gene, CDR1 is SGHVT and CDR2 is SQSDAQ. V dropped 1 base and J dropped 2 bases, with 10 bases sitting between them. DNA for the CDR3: TGTGCCAGCAGCTTAGTGGGAGCTTACACAGATACGCAGTATTTT. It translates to CASSLVGAYTDTQYF. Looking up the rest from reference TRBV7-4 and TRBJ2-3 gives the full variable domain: GAGVSQSPRYKVAKRGRDVALRCDSISGHVTLYWYRQTLGQGSEVLTYSQSDAQRDKSGRPSGRFSAERPERSVSTLKIQRTEQGDSAVYLCASSLVGAYTDTQYFGPGTRLTVL.

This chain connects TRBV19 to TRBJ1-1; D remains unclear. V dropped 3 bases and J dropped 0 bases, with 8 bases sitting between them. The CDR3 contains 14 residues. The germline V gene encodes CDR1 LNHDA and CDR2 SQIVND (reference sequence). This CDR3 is CASSIQGVNTEAFF. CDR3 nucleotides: TGTGCCAGTAGTATTCAAGGAGTGAACACTGAAGCTTTCTTT.

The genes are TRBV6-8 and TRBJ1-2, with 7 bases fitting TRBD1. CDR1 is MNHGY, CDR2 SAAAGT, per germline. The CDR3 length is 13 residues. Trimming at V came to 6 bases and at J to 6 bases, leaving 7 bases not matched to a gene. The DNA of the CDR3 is TGTGCCAGCAGACCCACAGGGGCCCATGGCTACACCTTC. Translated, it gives CASRPTGAHGYTF.

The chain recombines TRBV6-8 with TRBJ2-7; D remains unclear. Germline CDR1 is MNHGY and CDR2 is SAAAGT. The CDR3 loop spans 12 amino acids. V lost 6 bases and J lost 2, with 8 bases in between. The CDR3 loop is CASSLQTYEQYF. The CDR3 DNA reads TGTGCCAGCAGCTTACAGACCTACGAGCAGTACTTC.

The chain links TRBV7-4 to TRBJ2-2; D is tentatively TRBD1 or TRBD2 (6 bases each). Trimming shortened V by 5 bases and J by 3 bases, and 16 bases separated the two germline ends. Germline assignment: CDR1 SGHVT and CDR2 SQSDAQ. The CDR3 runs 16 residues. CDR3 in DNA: TGTGCCAGCAGCCCAGGTTACGGGGGCCACACCGGGGAGCTGTTTTTT. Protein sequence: CASSPGYGGHTGELFF. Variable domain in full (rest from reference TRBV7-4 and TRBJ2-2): GAGVSQSPRYKVAKRGRDVALRCDSISGHVTLYWYRQTLGQGSEVLTYSQSDAQRDKSGRPSGRFSAERPERSVSTLKIQRTEQGDSAVYLCASSPGYGGHTGELFFGEGSRLTVL.

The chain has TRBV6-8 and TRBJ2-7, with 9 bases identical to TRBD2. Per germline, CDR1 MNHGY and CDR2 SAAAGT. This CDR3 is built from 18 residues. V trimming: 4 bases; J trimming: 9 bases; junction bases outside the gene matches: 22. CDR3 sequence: CASSSSGLALTRRVMQYF. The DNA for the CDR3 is TGTGCCAGCAGTTCGTCCGGACTAGCGTTAACCCGACGTGTGATGCAGTACTTC.

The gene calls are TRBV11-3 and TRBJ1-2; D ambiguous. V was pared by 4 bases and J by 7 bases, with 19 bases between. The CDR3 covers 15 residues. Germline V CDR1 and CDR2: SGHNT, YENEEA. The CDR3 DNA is TGTGCCAGCAGCTCGGAGGCGGGCTGGGAGGCTGGCTACACCTTC. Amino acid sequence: CASSSEAGWEAGYTF.

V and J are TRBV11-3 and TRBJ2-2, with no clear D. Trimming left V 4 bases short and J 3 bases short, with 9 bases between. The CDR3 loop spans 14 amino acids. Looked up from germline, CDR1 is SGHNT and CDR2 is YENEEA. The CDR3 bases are TGTGCCAGCAGCTCCCGACGGGACACCGGGGAGCTGTTTTTT. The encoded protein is CASSSRRDTGELFF.

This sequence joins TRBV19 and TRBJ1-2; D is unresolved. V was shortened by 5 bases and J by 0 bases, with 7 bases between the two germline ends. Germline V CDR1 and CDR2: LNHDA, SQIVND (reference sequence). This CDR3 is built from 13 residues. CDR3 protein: CASSYRSNYGYTF. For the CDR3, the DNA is TGTGCCAGTAGTTACCGCTCTAACTATGGCTACACCTTC.

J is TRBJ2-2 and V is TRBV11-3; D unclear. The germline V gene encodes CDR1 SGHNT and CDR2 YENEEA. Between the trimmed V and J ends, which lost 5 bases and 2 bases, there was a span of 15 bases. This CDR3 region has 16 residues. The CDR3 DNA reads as TGTGCCAGCAGCCCTCGGCGAGCGTTTAACACCGGGGAGCTGTTTTTT. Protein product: CASSPRRAFNTGELFF.

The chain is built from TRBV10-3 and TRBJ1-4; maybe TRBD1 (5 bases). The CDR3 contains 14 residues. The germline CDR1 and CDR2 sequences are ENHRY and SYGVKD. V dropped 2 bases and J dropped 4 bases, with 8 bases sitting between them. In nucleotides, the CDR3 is TGTGCCATCAGTGAGGGGGCCTATAATGAAAAACTGTTTTTT. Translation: CAISEGAYNEKLFF.

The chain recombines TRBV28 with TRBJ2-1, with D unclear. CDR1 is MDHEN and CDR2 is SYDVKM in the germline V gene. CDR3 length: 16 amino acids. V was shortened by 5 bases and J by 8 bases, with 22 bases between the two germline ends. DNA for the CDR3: TGTGCCAGCAGTCAAGTCCTTAGACCGACGTTCCATGAGCAGTTCTTC. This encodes CASSQVLRPTFHEQFF.

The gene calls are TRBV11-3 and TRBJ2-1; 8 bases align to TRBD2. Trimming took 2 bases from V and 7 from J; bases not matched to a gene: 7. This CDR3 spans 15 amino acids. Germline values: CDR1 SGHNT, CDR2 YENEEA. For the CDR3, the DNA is TGTGCCAGCAGCTTAACGCCTAGCGGGTGGAATGAGCAGTTCTTC. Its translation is CASSLTPSGWNEQFF.

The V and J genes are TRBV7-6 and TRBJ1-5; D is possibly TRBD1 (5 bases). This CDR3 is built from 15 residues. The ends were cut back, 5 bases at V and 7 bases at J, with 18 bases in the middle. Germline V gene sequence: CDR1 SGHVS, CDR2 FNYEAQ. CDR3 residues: CASSPGDGGYQPQHF. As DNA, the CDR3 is TGTGCCAGCAGCCCGGGGGACGGGGGTTACCAGCCCCAGCATTTT.

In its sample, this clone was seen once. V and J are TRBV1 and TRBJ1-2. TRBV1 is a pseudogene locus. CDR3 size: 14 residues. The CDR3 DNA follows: TGCGCCAGCAGCCAAGACGGGCGTGGGGATGGCTACACCTTC. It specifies CASSQDGRGDGYTF.

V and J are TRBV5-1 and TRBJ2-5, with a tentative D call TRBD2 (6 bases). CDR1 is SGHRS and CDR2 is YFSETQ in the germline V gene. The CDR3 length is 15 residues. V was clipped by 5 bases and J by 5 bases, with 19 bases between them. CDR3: CASRFSGGIRETQYF. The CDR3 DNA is TGCGCCAGCAGATTTAGCGGAGGGATACGGGAGACCCAGTACTTC.

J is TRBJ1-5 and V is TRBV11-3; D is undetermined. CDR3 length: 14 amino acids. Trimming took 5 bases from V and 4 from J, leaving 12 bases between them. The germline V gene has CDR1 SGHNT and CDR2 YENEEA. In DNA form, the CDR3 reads TGTGCCAGCAGCCTCGGGCCAACTAATCAGCCCCAGCATTTT. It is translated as CASSLGPTNQPQHF. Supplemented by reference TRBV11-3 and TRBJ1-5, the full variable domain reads EAGVVQSPRYKIIEKKQPVAFWCNPISGHNTLYWYLQNLGQGPELLIRYENEEAVDDSQLPKDRFSAERLKGVDSTLKIQPAELGDSAVYLCASSLGPTNQPQHFGDGTRLSIL.

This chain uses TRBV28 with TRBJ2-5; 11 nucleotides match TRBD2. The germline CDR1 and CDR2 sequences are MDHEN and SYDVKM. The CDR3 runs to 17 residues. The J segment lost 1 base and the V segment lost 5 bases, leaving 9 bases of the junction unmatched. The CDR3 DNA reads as TGTGCCAGCAGTATTAGCGGGGGGGCAGTGGTCCAAGAGACCCAGTACTTC. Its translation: CASSISGGAVVQETQYF.

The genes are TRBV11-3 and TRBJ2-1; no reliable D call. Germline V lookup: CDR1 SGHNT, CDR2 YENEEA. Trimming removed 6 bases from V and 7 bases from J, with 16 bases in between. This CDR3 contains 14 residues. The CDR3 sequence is CASSRQTTTNEQFF. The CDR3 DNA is TGTGCCAGCAGTCGACAAACCACGACAAATGAGCAGTTCTTC.